The clone carrying this T cell receptor beta chain showed up just a few times. Antigen: not known. After template switching added a universal primer site, the resulting cDNA carried unique molecular identifiers. In TCRdb, the 5' RACE reads were re-called with MiXCR into one record per CDR3 protein. The table has roughly 1,500,000 distinct CDR3 sequences, roughly a third seen once. The record originates from a study of identical twins. The study, taken as a whole, reports: Out-of-frame alpha sequences shared between twins exhibited an excess of low generation probability. Zero-insertion analyses could be partly confounded by invariant MAIT and iNKT cells.

The CDR3 contains 14 residues. CDR1 is ENHRY, CDR2 SYGVKD, per germline. Sequencing was performed on cord blood. The sequence derives from a newborn girl in good health. The chain joins TRBV10-3 to TRBJ2-1; 8 nucleotides match TRBD1. The J call may be incorrect, as the DNA end agrees better with TRBJ2-7. CDR3 in DNA: TGTGCCACCATGGGACAGGTTTCCTACAATGAGCAGTACTTC. It specifies CATMGQVSYNEQYF.